This T cell receptor beta chain was recorded in a study of blood T cell repertoires in COVID-19. Study overall: COVID-19 samples from acute and convalescent phases originated in the United States, Italy and Spain.

Worth noting for this clone: The sample contains more than one DNA sequence encoding this CDR3.

Sequencing used immunoSEQ multiplex PCR; TCRdb keeps in-frame clones, though not all of them. Counted here are fewer than 400,000 clones, around 80% occurring once; the ten biggest clones make up roughly 3%. This CDR3 is 11 amino acids long. Looked up from germline, CDR1 is SQVTM and CDR2 is ANQGSEA. The germline V and J ends were trimmed by 7 bases and 2 bases, with 8 bases remaining between them. The clonotype originates from a man aged 30-40 years with active or convalescent COVID-19. The chain has TRBV29-1 and TRBJ1-2; D is undetermined. The sequenced sample was peripheral blood. CDR3 region: CSATENYGYTF. The CDR3 bases are TGCAGCGCTACAGAAAACTATGGCTACACCTTC.